A selection of T cell receptor beta chains follows, all from one sample in a study of blood T cell repertoires in COVID-19. Profiling relied on immunoSEQ multiplex PCR, and the TCRdb table lists in-frame clones only, not all of them. The sample has a few hundred thousand clones; around 87% are singletons. Input material: peripheral blood. The receptors shown here come from a woman younger than 45 with COVID-19, enrolled during active disease. The CDR3 runs from the conserved cysteine through the conserved F or W. Fields, in order: clone size, J gene, D gene, V gene, CDR3 protein, CDR3 DNA. The D gene is left open where the match is weak. A row's size may be missing; if present it is once, few, many or a size class.

NA	TRBJ1-3	TRBD1	TRBV7-2	CASSLRDRAGNTIYF	TGTGCCAGCAGCTTGCGGGACAGGGCTGGAAACACCATATATTTT
NA	TRBJ2-6	NA	TRBV9	CASSPLAGANVLTF	TGTGCCAGCAGCCCTCTCGCTGGGGCCAACGTCCTGACTTTC
few	TRBJ1-5	TRBD1	TRBV28	CASRRSGTGKLNQPQHF	TGTGCCAGCAGGCGCTCCGGGACAGGGAAACTCAATCAGCCCCAGCATTTT
NA	TRBJ2-2	TRBD1	TRBV28	CASTPGTGKAGELFF	TGTGCCAGCACCCCCGGGACAGGGAAAGCCGGGGAGCTGTTTTTT
once	TRBJ1-1	TRBD1	TRBV3-1/TRBV3-2	CASSQDWDRGSAFF	TGTGCCAGCAGCCAAGATTGGGACAGGGGGTCTGCTTTCTTT
few	TRBJ2-1	TRBD2	TRBV5-1	CASSPPSGRSYNEQFF	TGCGCCAGCAGCCCCCCGAGCGGGAGGTCCTACAATGAGCAGTTCTTC
once	TRBJ2-7	NA	TRBV29-1	CSVEDENLEYYEQYF	TGCAGCGTTGAAGATGAAAATCTGGAGTACTACGAGCAGTACTTC
NA	TRBJ2-3	NA	TRBV5-1	CASSRQGTDTQYF	TGCGCCAGCAGTCGACAGGGCACAGATACGCAGTATTTT
NA	TRBJ2-3	NA	TRBV11-2	CASSPTGGLYTDTQYF	TGTGCCAGCAGCCCTACCGGCGGGCTCTATACAGATACGCAGTATTTT
NA	TRBJ2-3	NA	TRBV11-2	CASSLEGSSADTQYF	TGTGCCAGCAGCTTAGAAGGGAGTAGCGCAGATACGCAGTATTTT